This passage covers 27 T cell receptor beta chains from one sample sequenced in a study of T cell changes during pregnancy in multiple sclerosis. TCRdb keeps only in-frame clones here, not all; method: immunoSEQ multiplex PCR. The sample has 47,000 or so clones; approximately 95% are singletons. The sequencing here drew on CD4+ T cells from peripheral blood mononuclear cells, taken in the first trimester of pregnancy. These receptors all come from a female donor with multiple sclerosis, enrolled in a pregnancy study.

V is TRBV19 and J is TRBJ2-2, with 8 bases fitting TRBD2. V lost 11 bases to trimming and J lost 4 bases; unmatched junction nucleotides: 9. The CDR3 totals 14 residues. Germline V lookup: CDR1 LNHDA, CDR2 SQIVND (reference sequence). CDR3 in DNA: TGTGCCTCCACGGGGCTAGCGGGCACCGGGGAGCTGTTTTTT. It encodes CASTGLAGTGELFF.

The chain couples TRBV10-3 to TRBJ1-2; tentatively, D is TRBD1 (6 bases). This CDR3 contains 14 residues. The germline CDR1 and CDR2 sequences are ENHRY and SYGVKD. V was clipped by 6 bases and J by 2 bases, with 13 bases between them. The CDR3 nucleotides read TGTGCCATCAGACAACAGGGCGAGAACTATGGCTACACCTTC. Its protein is CAIRQQGENYGYTF.

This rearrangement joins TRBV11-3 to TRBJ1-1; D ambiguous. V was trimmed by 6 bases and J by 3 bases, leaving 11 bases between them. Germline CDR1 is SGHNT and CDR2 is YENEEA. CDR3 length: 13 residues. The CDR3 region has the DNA TGTGCCAGCAGTCCACGGTTTGACACTGAAGCTTTCTTT. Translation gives CASSPRFDTEAFF. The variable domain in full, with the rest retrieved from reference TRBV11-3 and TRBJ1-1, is EAGVVQSPRYKIIEKKQPVAFWCNPISGHNTLYWYLQNLGQGPELLIRYENEEAVDDSQLPKDRFSAERLKGVDSTLKIQPAELGDSAVYLCASSPRFDTEAFFGQGTRLTVV.

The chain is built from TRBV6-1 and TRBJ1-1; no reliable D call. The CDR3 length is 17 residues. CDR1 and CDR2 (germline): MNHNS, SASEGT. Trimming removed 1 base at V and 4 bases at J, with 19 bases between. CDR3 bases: TGTGCCAGCAGTGAAGGACTTGGGTGGTCGATCGGCACTGAAGCTTTCTTT. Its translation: CASSEGLGWSIGTEAFF.

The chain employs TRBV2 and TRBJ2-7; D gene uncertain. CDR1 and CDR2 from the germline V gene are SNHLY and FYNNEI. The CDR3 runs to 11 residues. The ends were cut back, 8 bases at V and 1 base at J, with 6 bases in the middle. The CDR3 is CASDGSYEQYF. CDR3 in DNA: TGTGCCAGCGACGGGTCCTACGAGCAGTACTTC. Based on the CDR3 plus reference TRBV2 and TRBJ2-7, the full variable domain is EPEVTQTPSHQVTQMGQEVILRCVPISNHLYFYWYRQILGQKVEFLVSFYNNEISEKSEIFDDQFSVERPDGSNFTLKIRSTKLEDSAMYFCASDGSYEQYFGPGTRLTVT.

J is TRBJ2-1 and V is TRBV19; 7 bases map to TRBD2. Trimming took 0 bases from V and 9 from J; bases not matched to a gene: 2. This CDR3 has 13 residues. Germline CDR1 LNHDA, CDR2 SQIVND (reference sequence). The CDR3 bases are TGTGCCAGTAGTATAGATGAGCGGGGTGAGCAGTTCTTC. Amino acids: CASSIDERGEQFF.

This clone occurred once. For the CDR3, the DNA is TGCGCCAGCAGCTCGAGCGGGTCGGTGAACACTGAAGCTTTCTTT. Translating it yields CASSSSGSVNTEAFF. This rearrangement joins TRBV5-1 to TRBJ1-1; D is uncertain. The CDR3 covers 15 residues. CDR1 is SGHRS and CDR2 is YFSETQ in the germline V gene. Trimming took 3 bases from V and 0 from J, leaving 12 bases between them.

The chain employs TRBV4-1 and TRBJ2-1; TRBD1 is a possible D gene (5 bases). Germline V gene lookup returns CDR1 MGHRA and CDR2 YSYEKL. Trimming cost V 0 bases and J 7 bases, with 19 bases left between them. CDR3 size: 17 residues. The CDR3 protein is CASSQDSTGAHGNEQFF. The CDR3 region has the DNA TGCGCCAGCAGCCAAGATTCTACTGGGGCCCATGGGAATGAGCAGTTCTTC.

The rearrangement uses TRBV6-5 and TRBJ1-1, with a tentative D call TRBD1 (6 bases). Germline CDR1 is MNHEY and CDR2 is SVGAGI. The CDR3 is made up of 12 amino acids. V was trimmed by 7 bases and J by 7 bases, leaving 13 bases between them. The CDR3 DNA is TGTGCCAGCACCGGGACAAAACGTGAAGCTTTCTTT. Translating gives CASTGTKREAFF.

The CDR3, as DNA: TGTGCCAGTAGTATGTCCGCTAGCGGGGGGTACAATGAGCAGTTCTTC. Residues: CASSMSASGGYNEQFF. The V gene is TRBV19, the J gene TRBJ2-1; 11 positions agree with TRBD2. V shed 3 bases and J 4 bases; nucleotides not matched to a gene: 5. Germline CDR1 and CDR2: LNHDA and SQIVND (reference sequence). The CDR3 runs 16 residues.

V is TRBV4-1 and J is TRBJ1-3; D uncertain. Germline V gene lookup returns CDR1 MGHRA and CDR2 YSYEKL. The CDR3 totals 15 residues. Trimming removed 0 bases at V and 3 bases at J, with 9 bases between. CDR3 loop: CASSQERVNGNTIYF. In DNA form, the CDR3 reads TGCGCCAGCAGCCAAGAGAGAGTGAATGGAAACACCATATATTTT.

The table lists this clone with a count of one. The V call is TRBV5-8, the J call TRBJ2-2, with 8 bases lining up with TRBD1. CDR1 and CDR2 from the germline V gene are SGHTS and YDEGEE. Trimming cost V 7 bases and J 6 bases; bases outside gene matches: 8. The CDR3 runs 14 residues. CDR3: CASGLHRGAGELFF. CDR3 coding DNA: TGTGCCAGCGGCCTCCACAGGGGGGCCGGGGAGCTGTTTTTT.

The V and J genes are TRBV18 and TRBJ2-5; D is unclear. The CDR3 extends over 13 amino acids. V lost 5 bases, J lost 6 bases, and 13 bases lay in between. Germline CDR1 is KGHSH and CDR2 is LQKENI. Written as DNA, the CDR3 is TGTGCCAGCTCAGAAGCGAGGAAGCAGACCCAGTACTTC. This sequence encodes CASSEARKQTQYF.

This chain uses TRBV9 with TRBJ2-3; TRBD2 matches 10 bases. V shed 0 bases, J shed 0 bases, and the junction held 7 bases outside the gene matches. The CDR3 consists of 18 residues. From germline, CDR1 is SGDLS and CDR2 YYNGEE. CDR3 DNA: TGTGCCAGCAGCGTAGAGAGCGGGGGGGCCCTAAGCACAGATACGCAGTATTTT. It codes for CASSVESGGALSTDTQYF.

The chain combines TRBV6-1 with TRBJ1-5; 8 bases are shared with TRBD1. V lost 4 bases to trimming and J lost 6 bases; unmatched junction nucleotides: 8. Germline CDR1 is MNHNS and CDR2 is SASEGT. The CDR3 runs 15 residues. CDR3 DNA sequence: TGTGCCAGCAGTGTGGGCAGGGGGCTTAGTCAGCCCCAGCATTTT. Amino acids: CASSVGRGLSQPQHF.

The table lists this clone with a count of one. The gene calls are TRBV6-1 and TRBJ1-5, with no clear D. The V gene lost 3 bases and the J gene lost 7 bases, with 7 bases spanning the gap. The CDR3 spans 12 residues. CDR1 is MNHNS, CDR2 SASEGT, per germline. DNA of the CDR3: TGTGCCAGCAGTGATAGACTACAGCCCCAGCATTTT. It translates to CASSDRLQPQHF.

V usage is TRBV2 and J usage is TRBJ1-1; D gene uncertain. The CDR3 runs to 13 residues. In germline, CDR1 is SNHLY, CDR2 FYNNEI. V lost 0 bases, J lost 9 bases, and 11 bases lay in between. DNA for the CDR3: TGTGCCAGCAGTGAAGCGCTAGGCACCCAAGCTTTCTTT. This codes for CASSEALGTQAFF.

CDR3 nucleotides: TGTGCCAGCAGCGTAGGAGGGGAGGGTGGGCAGTACTTC. It translates to CASSVGGEGGQYF. The chain uses TRBV9 and TRBJ2-7, with 7 nucleotides matching TRBD2. The V gene's germline CDR1 is SGDLS and CDR2 YYNGEE. The CDR3 spans 13 residues. V shed 0 bases, J shed 9 bases, and the junction held 6 bases outside the gene matches.

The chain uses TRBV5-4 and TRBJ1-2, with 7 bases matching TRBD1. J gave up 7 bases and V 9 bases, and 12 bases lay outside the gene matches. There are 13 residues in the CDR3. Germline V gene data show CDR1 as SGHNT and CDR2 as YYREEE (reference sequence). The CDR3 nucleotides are TGTGCCACCAACGGGCAGGGGGTGGGTGGCTACACCTTC. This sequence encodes CATNGQGVGGYTF.

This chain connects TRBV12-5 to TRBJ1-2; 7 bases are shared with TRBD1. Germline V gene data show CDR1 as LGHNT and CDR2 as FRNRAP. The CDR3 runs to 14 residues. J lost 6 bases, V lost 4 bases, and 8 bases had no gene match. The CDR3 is CASGSGQAAHGYTF. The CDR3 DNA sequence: TGTGCTAGTGGTTCCGGACAGGCAGCACATGGCTACACCTTC.

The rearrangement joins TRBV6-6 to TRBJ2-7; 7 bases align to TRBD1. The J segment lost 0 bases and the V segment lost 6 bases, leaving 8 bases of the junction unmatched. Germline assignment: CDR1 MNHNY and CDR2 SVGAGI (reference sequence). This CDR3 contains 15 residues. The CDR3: CASRKATGPSYEQYF. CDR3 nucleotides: TGTGCCAGCAGGAAAGCGACAGGGCCCTCCTACGAGCAGTACTTC.

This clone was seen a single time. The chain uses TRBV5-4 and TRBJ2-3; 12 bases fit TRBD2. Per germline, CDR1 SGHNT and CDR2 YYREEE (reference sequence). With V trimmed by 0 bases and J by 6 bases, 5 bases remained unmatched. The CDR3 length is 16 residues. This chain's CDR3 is CASSLGLAGAGDTQYF. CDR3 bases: TGTGCCAGCAGCTTGGGACTAGCGGGGGCGGGTGATACGCAGTATTTT.

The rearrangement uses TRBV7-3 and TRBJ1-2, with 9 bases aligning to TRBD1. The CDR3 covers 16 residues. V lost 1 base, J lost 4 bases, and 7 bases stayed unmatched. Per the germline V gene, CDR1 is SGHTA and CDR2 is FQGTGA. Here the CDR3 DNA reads TGTGCCAGCAGCTTAAATACGGGACAGGGCCCCTATGGCTACACCTTC. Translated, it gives CASSLNTGQGPYGYTF.

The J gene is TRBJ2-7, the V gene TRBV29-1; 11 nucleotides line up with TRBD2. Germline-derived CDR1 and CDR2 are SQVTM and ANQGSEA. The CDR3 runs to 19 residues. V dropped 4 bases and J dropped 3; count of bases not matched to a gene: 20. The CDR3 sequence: CSVGLITSGGARLHYEQYF. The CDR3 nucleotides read TGCAGCGTTGGACTAATAACTAGCGGGGGAGCACGACTCCACTACGAGCAGTACTTC.

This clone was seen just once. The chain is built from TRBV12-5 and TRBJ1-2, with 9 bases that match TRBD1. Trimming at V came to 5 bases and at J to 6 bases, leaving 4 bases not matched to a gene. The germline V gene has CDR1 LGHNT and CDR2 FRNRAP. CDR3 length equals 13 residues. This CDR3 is CASGPQGADGYTF. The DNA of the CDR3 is TGTGCTAGTGGTCCACAGGGGGCTGATGGCTACACCTTC.

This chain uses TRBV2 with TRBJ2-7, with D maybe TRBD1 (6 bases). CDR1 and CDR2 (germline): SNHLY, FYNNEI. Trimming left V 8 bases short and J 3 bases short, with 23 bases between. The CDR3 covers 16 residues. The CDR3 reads CASALNSGAPNYEQYF. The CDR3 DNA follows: TGTGCCAGCGCCCTAAACTCAGGGGCCCCCAACTACGAGCAGTACTTC.

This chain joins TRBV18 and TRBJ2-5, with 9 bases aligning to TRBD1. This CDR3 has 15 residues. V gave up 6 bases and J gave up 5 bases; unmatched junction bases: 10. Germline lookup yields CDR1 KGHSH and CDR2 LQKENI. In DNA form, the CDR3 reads TGTGCCAGCTCTCTCTCGGGACAGGGAGCGGAGACCCAGTACTTC. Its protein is CASSLSGQGAETQYF.